These T cell receptor beta chains were read from a single sample in a study of regulatory dendritic cells for organ transplantation. The table came from immunoSEQ multiplex PCR; TCRdb's copy has only in-frame clones and leaves some out. The table includes about 29,000 clones, over 75% detected once. The sequenced sample consisted of memory CD4+ T cells from blood. The receptors derive from a human donor in good health. Each CDR3 is given with its conserved first and last residue. Each record gives: V gene, J gene, clone size, D gene, CDR3 DNA, CDR3 protein. A D gene is named only where the DNA matches it firmly. Expanded clones are given a class, and other clones once, few, many or no size at all.

TRBV5-1	TRBJ2-5	-	-	TGCGCCAGCAGCTTGGAGGGAGCGCAGACCCAGTACTTC	CASSLEGAQTQYF
TRBV28	TRBJ1-4	-	-	TGTGCCAGCAGCCGGTATAGGGAAAAACTGTTTTTT	CASSRYREKLFF
TRBV7-6	TRBJ2-1	-	TRBD1	TGTGCCAGCAGCTTCAGCAGTAGGACAGGGAACAATGAGCAGTTCTTC	CASSFSSRTGNNEQFF
TRBV19	TRBJ2-2	-	-	TGTGCCAGTAGTATCGGAGCGTCCGGGGAGCTGTTTTTT	CASSIGASGELFF
TRBV10-2	TRBJ1-1	-	-	TGCGCCAGCAGTCGGAGGGGGGACACTGAAGCTTTCTTT	CASSRRGDTEAFF
TRBV30	TRBJ1-3	-	-	TGTGCCTGGTCCCGCGGGGAGGCCTCTGGAAACACCATATATTTT	CAWSRGEASGNTIYF
TRBV19	TRBJ2-7	-	-	TGTGCCAGTCCCCACAGGGTAGTTAGCGACTCCTACGAGCAGTACTTC	CASPHRVVSDSYEQYF
TRBV18	TRBJ1-2	-	TRBD1	TGTGCCAGCTCCCCCACAGGACAGGCACTCTATGGCTACACCTTC	CASSPTGQALYGYTF
TRBV13	TRBJ1-4	-	TRBD1	TGTGCCAGCAGCCTCCGGGACAGGGATGAAAAACTGTTTTTT	CASSLRDRDEKLFF
TRBV5-6	TRBJ1-2	-	-	TGTGCCAGCAGCCGAGGGGTGGGGGCACTTGGCTATGGCTACACCTTC	CASSRGVGALGYGYTF
TRBV4-2	TRBJ2-1	-	TRBD2	TGTGCCAGCAGCCTAGGGACTAGGAAGTTAGATGAGCAGTTCTTC	CASSLGTRKLDEQFF
TRBV30	TRBJ1-2	-	-	TGTGCCTGGAGTGACTACTTCGCGGGCGGCTACACCTTC	CAWSDYFAGGYTF
TRBV5-5	TRBJ2-7	-	-	TGTGCCAGCAGCACAACGGGGAGGCGCGCTACCTACGAGCAGTACTTC	CASSTTGRRATYEQYF
TRBV25-1	TRBJ2-3	-	TRBD1	TGTGCCAGCAGTGATTGGTACAGGGGGCGCGAAGATACGCAGTATTTT	CASSDWYRGREDTQYF
TRBV6-5	TRBJ2-7	once	-	TGTGCCAGCAGTTATTCCGGCAGCTACGAGCAGTACTTC	CASSYSGSYEQYF
TRBV5-5	TRBJ2-7	-	-	TGTGCCAGCCACCAGTTTCGGGGGGCCAGATACGAGCAGTACTTC	CASHQFRGARYEQYF
TRBV20-1	TRBJ2-1	-	-	TGCAGTGCTAGAGATTCCGAGGAGCAGTTCTTC	CSARDSEEQFF
TRBV7-7	TRBJ2-1	-	TRBD2	TGTGCTAGCAGCTTAACCGGGACTAGCGGGGGATGGGTGTTCTTC	CASSLTGTSGGWVFF
TRBV2	TRBJ2-5	-	TRBD1	TGTGCCAGCAGCAGGGACAGGAACCAAGAGACCCAGTACTTC	CASSRDRNQETQYF
TRBV6-5	TRBJ1-2	-	TRBD1	TGTGCCAGCAGTAGGGATTCGAGGGGGCTGGATGGCTACACCTTC	CASSRDSRGLDGYTF
TRBV7-2	TRBJ1-6	-	TRBD1	TGTGCCAGCAGCTTCAGCCTCGGGACAGGGAACTCACCCCTCCACTTT	CASSFSLGTGNSPLHF
TRBV18	TRBJ1-3	-	-	TGTGCCAGCTCACAGGGGGCTGGAAACACCATATATTTT	CASSQGAGNTIYF
TRBV6-4	TRBJ2-3	-	TRBD2	TGTGCCAGCAGTGACTCTAGCGGGGGGGCAGATACGCAGTATTTT	CASSDSSGGADTQYF
TRBV7-2	TRBJ2-2	-	TRBD1	TGTGCCAGCAGCCGGGACAGGGCCTTCACCGGGGAGCTGTTTTTT	CASSRDRAFTGELFF
TRBV7-2	TRBJ1-5	few	-	TGTGCCAGCAGCTTAGGGGATGGAGTCGGCAATCAGCCCCAGCATTTT	CASSLGDGVGNQPQHF
TRBV21-1	TRBJ1-1	-	-	TGTGCCAGCAGCAAAGGGACAGCCTCCAACACTGAAGCTTTCTTT	CASSKGTASNTEAFF
TRBV2	TRBJ2-2	-	TRBD2	TGTGCCAGCAGTGGCAGACTAGCGGAGACCGGGGAGCTGTTTTTT	CASSGRLAETGELFF
TRBV6-4	TRBJ2-7	-	TRBD1	TGTGCCAGCAGTGGGTGGACAGGGGAACGCTACGAGCAGTACTTC	CASSGWTGERYEQYF
TRBV2	TRBJ1-1	once	TRBD1	TGTGCCAGCAGAACGGACAGGGGGAATGAAGCTTTCTTT	CASRTDRGNEAFF
TRBV10-3	TRBJ2-7	-	TRBD1	TGTGCCATCAGTGAGTCCGGGACAGAGTACGAGCAGTACTTC	CAISESGTEYEQYF
TRBV6-1	TRBJ2-1	-	-	TGTGCCAGCAGTGAGTCTAGCGAGAATGAGCAGTTCTTC	CASSESSENEQFF
TRBV19	TRBJ2-3	-	-	TGTGCCAGTAGTGGGACCTTTAGGGGAACAGATACGCAGTATTTT	CASSGTFRGTDTQYF
TRBV5-1	TRBJ2-3	-	-	TGCGCCAGCAGACGGGAAAGCACAGATACGCAGTATTTT	CASRRESTDTQYF
TRBV27	TRBJ2-2	-	-	TGTGCCAGCAGTTTGGACGGGTCGAACACCGGGGAGCTGTTTTTT	CASSLDGSNTGELFF
TRBV20-1	TRBJ2-1	-	-	TGCAGTGCTAGGGACCATGAGCAGTTCTTC	CSARDHEQFF
TRBV13	TRBJ1-1	-	-	TGTGCCAGCAGCCTCCTTAGGGCCCAGGGGCTTACTTGGAACACTGAAGCTTTCTTT	CASSLLRAQGLTWNTEAFF